This T cell receptor (beta chain) was sequenced for a study of T cell responses to AZD1222 COVID-19 vaccine (dated by TCRdb to the early 2020s). Regarding the study in general: AZD1222 recipients whose second dose came at about 4 weeks and those whose second dose came at about 12 weeks were combined into one group, since spike-specific TCR depth and breadth did not differ between the two schedules. A total of approximately 230 trial participants underwent TCR sequencing, of whom 207 received two doses of AZD1222 and some 26 received two doses of the MenACWY control vaccine. Trial participants were enrolled into age subgroups of 18-55, 56-69 and 70-plus years, which contained about 150, 27 and 61 TCR-sequenced participants, respectively. Beyond this particular receptor, the publication reports: Conclusions about previously exposed vaccinees were limited because only 5 or 6 AZD1222 recipients were SARS-CoV-2 seropositive at baseline. In the small 56-69-year group, the increase in depth fell short of significance, most likely because of low power. Epitopes outside the regions mutated in the B.1.351 and B.1.1.7 variants were reportedly recognized by nearly half of the unique spike-specific TCRs. Participants were mostly white British, with more females than males. The authors suggested clonal diversity may have been underestimated. After two AZD1222 doses, spike-specific TCR breadth and depth were significantly higher than at day 0 and than in MenACWY recipients. No day 14 peak-response samples were available, so repertoires were characterized only after the peak T cell response. CD4 TCRs associated with the vaccine covered the entire spike protein, and the dominant responses were in regions 160-218 and 743-854.

About this clone itself: Its antigen is not yet known. Base qualities are not provided; no much larger clone lies one nucleotide away.

The CDR3 regions of human TCRbeta chains were analyzed by immunosequencing. Concerning the study's data processing: TCRs in the repertoires were compared against a reference library of SARS-CoV-2-specific TCRs that had been generated with the MIRA antigen-specificity platform. Breadth meant the fraction of unique TCRs that were SARS-CoV-2-associated, whereas depth meant the fraction of total T cells that were SARS-CoV-2-associated. Each spike-specific TCR was assigned to its reactive spike region and to a CD4 or CD8 class using the MIRA data. Log10-transformed breadth and depth values were compared by one-way ANOVA with Sidak's multiple comparisons tests. This immuneACCESS table, as held by TCRdb, lists in-frame sequences with V and J called but not all clones. Of the missing ones, under half trace to an unresolved V gene in checked studies; the others have no known cause. D and trimming were read from the DNA, whereas the V and J calls and clone size are those reported in that table. The sample includes around 99,000 clones, with roughly nine tenths observed a single time. 3.5% to 4.5% of the sample is taken by the ten largest.

The meaning of the sample's time point label: baseline before first vaccination. Samples from vaccinated people were obtained from the UK trials COV001 and COV002, which included a single-blind randomized controlled phase 2/3 trial of AZD1222 (ChAdOx1 nCoV-19) in healthy adults. For TCRbeta chain sequencing, PBMC samples were collected from trial participants at day 0 and at day 28 after the second dose. The CDR3 numbers 12 residues from cysteine through phenylalanine. The DNA shown is the 36-base CDR3, in frame from base 1. The germline V gene specifies SGDLS as CDR1 and YYNGEE as CDR2. V loses 4 bases of germline sequence and J loses 4 bases, and the interval between the two ends is 8 bases.

The material sequenced was peripheral blood, taken on day 0 of AZD1222 vaccination. The clonotype comes from an adult in good health. In this chain, TRBV9 is recombined with TRBJ1-2; the D gene identity is not certain. CDR3 reads: CASSSQRYGYTF. At the DNA level, the sequence is TGTGCCAGCAGCTCACAGCGCTATGGCTACACCTTC.